This TCR beta chain stems from a study of OX40 agonist ivuxolimab in advanced cancers. V was cut by 4 bases and J by 7 bases, with 17 bases left in between. Germline V gene sequence: CDR1 SGDLS, CDR2 YYNGEE. The CDR3 extends over 14 amino acids. Blood specimens came from baseline, cycle 4 day 1, and cycle 7 day 1. Clones were sequenced by immunoSEQ multiplex PCR, and TCRdb holds only the in-frame ones, with some missing. The data contain roughly 8,400 clones, about three quarters of them singletons. This sequence originates from an adult with an advanced solid tumor such as melanoma, head and neck, liver or kidney cancer. The V gene is TRBV9, the J gene TRBJ1-1; D gene uncertain. Sequencing was performed on CD4+ or CD8+ T cells sorted from blood, taken in a trial of the OX40 agonist ivuxolimab. CDR3 DNA: TGTGCCAGCAGCCCCTCCTTGTCGGGTATTGAAGCTTTCTTT. As protein: CASSPSLSGIEAFF.